This TCR beta chain was captured in a study of OX40 agonist ivuxolimab in advanced cancers. The wider study: Among those treated, three patients had partial responses, one with hepatocellular carcinoma and two with cutaneous melanoma.

TCRdb's table, derived via immunoSEQ multiplex PCR, lists solely in-frame clones and lacks some. The sample includes just under 85,000 clones, roughly 85% of them seen just once. Germline-derived CDR1 and CDR2 are SQVTM and ANQGSEA. The ends were cut back, 1 base at V and 7 bases at J, with 20 bases in the middle. This CDR3 is built from 16 residues. Study-wide results and caveats: On average, CD8+ T cells had more expanded clones than CD4+. The study observed clonal expansion of CD4+ and CD8+ blood T cells by week 6 at 0.1 to 3.0 mg/kg.

It was autoimmune disease history or systemic immunosuppression that excluded patients. For this clone: Its antigen is unknown.

Sequenced here: CD4+ or CD8+ T cells sorted from blood, sampled in a trial of the OX40 agonist ivuxolimab. The clonotype originates from an adult with an advanced solid tumor such as melanoma, head and neck, liver or kidney cancer. The V and J genes are TRBV29-1 and TRBJ2-1, with D unresolved. CDR3 nucleotides: TGCAGCGTTGAAGGCTGGGAAGGAGTGGGTCCGAATGAGCAGTTCTTC. It specifies CSVEGWEGVGPNEQFF.